This T cell receptor (beta chain) was found in a study of CD4+ T cells in melanoma. Regarding the study as a whole: Diverse differentiation states were reported for melanoma neoantigen-specific CD4+ T cells.

Sequenced by immunoSEQ multiplex PCR; TCRdb stores in-frame clones only, minus some. The sample includes more than 8,500 clones, almost 70% of them seen just once. Points on this clone: What it binds is not known.

The CDR3 has 16 residues. The V and J ends lost 0 bases and 5 bases respectively, with 14 bases between them. The germline gives CDR1 SGHRS, CDR2 YFSETQ. This sequence was found in a human donor with melanoma. What was sequenced was peripheral blood. The chain carries TRBV5-1 and TRBJ2-2; D gene ambiguous. CDR3 sequence: CASSLADRASTGELFF. The CDR3, as DNA: TGCGCCAGCAGCTTGGCCGATCGGGCCAGTACCGGGGAGCTGTTTTTT.